Each of the 10 T cell receptor beta chains below was sequenced from the same sample in a study of cytomegalovirus exposure and HLA in healthy donors. The PCR contained 60 Vbeta and 13 Jbeta primers. Here immunoSEQ multiplex PCR was the method, and the copy in TCRdb shows in-frame clones only, minus some. Here the sample spans over 40,000 clones, about nine tenths being singletons. Material: PBMCs. The receptors here all came from a woman aged 40 to 50 in good health and CMV-seropositive.

The V gene is TRBV7-2, the J gene TRBJ2-1; a possible D gene is TRBD2 (5 bases). Germline values: CDR1 SGHTA, CDR2 FQGNSA. Trimming shortened V by 6 bases and J by 3 bases, and 15 bases separated the two germline ends. The CDR3 has 15 amino acids. The CDR3 sequence: CASRTGPTSYNEQFF. The CDR3 DNA reads as TGTGCCAGCAGGACGGGCCCTACTAGCTACAATGAGCAGTTCTTC.

The rearrangement links TRBV5-1 to TRBJ2-3, with 12 bases aligning to TRBD2. J was trimmed by 3 bases and V by 5 bases; bases with no gene match: 4. CDR3 length equals 15 residues. CDR1 is SGHRS, CDR2 YFSETQ, per germline. Here the CDR3 reads CASSSTSGRTDTQYF. The CDR3 DNA is TGCGCCAGCAGTTCGACTAGCGGGAGAACAGATACGCAGTATTTT. Looking up the rest from reference TRBV5-1 and TRBJ2-3 gives the full variable domain: KAGVTQTPRYLIKTRGQQVTLSCSPISGHRSVSWYQQTPGQGLQFLFEYFSETQRNKGNFPGRFSGRQFSNSRSEMNVSTLELGDSALYLCASSSTSGRTDTQYFGPGTRLTVL.

The J gene is TRBJ1-1, the V gene TRBV11-2; 8 bases are shared with TRBD1. J lost 5 bases, V lost 3 bases, and 11 bases had no gene match. This CDR3 contains 16 residues. Germline assignment: CDR1 SGHAT and CDR2 FQNNGV. The CDR3 spells CASSLATGVQDTEAFF. The CDR3 DNA sequence: TGTGCCAGCAGCTTGGCGACAGGGGTGCAGGATACTGAAGCTTTCTTT.

The rearrangement links TRBV18 to TRBJ1-4, with 7 bases lining up with TRBD1. CDR1 is KGHSH and CDR2 is LQKENI in the germline V gene. The CDR3 runs 15 residues. V gave up 8 bases and J gave up 2 bases; unmatched junction bases: 8. The CDR3 spells CASTSPTGTNEKLFF. CDR3 sequence (DNA): TGTGCCAGCACATCACCGACAGGGACTAATGAAAAACTGTTTTTT.

The chain links TRBV6-5 to TRBJ1-2; D call uncertain. The CDR3 sequence is 12 residues long. Looked up from germline, CDR1 is MNHEY and CDR2 is SVGAGI. Trimming removed 4 bases from V and 3 bases from J, with 6 bases in between. The CDR3 bases are TGTGCCAGCAGTTCGCGGGACTATGGCTACACCTTC. It is translated as CASSSRDYGYTF.

The chain is built from TRBV5-4 and TRBJ1-1, with a weak D call TRBD1 (5 bases). Germline loops: CDR1 SGHNT, CDR2 YYREEE (reference sequence). The V end was cut by 0 bases, the J end by 1 base, with 7 bases between. The CDR3 has 14 amino acids. The DNA for the CDR3 is TGTGCCAGCAGCTTGGGCAGGGAGAACACTGAAGCTTTCTTT. The encoded protein is CASSLGRENTEAFF.

The V and J genes are TRBV18 and TRBJ2-3; 14 nucleotides align to TRBD2. The CDR3 has 16 residues. The V and J ends lost 6 bases and 2 bases, in that order; junction bases with no gene match: 4. From germline, CDR1 is KGHSH and CDR2 LQKENI. CDR3 loop: CASSGTSGSPTDTQYF. For the CDR3, the DNA is TGTGCCAGCTCCGGGACTAGCGGGAGCCCCACAGATACGCAGTATTTT. The variable domain in full, with the rest retrieved from reference TRBV18 and TRBJ2-3, is NAGVMQNPRHLVRRRGQEARLRCSPMKGHSHVYWYRQLPEEGLKFMVYLQKENIIDESGMPKERFSAEFPKEGPSILRIQQVVRGDSAAYFCASSGTSGSPTDTQYFGPGTRLTVL.

Written as DNA, the CDR3 is TGTGCCAGCAGCTTAGGGCAGAACAATGAGCAGTTCTTC. Amino acids: CASSLGQNNEQFF. The chain is built from TRBV13 and TRBJ2-1; no clear D gene. The CDR3 covers 13 residues. The V end was cut by 0 bases, the J end by 5 bases, with 5 bases between. The germline CDR1 and CDR2 sequences are PRHDT and FYEKMQ (reference sequence).

The gene calls are TRBV6-1 and TRBJ2-7; 7 bases align to TRBD1. Per germline, CDR1 MNHNS and CDR2 SASEGT. This CDR3 spans 15 amino acids. V lost 4 bases, J lost 3 bases, and 9 bases stayed unmatched. Here the CDR3 DNA reads TGTGCCAGCAGTGTTAGCCCGGGACAGATCTACGAGCAGTACTTC. This translates into CASSVSPGQIYEQYF.

The chain combines TRBV19 with TRBJ1-1; a possible D gene is TRBD1 (6 bases). V lost 8 bases and J lost 5, with 15 bases in between. CDR1 and CDR2 (germline): LNHDA, SQIVND (reference sequence). This CDR3 comprises 13 residues. CDR3 coding DNA: TGTGCCAGTCGTTTTAGACAGGCAACTGAAGCTTTCTTT. Amino acid sequence: CASRFRQATEAFF.